Presented here are 2 T cell receptor beta chains from one specimen sequenced in a study of human T cells and chemical hapten exposure (TCRdb year 2021). During library preparation, unique molecular identifiers were attached to individual cDNA molecules so that TCRs could be counted quantitatively and reproducibly. In TCRdb, the public reads were trimmed at Q25 with fastp and aligned with MiXCR, with productive beta chains retained. For every CDR3 protein sequence, its rows merge into one entry that carries the most common genes and DNA. This sample holds more than 100,000 distinct CDR3 sequences; 8.5% to 9% were observed only once. The top ten clones comprise around 1.5% of the sample. Total RNA was extracted from unfractionated whole blood that had been collected in Tempus Blood RNA tubes. The material sequenced was whole blood. All receptors derive from a human donor in good health. Some clones in this sample may be carry-over from other donors' samples. Donor details come from another sample of the same person, matched by shared clones.

This clonotype was found many times. The gene calls are TRBV5-1 and TRBJ1-5, with a weak D call TRBD1 (5 bases). There are 15 residues in the CDR3. The V gene lost 0 bases and the J gene lost 7 bases, with 14 bases spanning the gap. Germline CDR1 reads SGHRS; CDR2 reads YFSETQ. CDR3 nucleotides: TGCGCCAGCAGCTTGGACGGGGACGGGGAGCAGCCCCAGCATTTT. This codes for CASSLDGDGEQPQHF. Looking up the rest from reference TRBV5-1 and TRBJ1-5 gives the full variable domain: KAGVTQTPRYLIKTRGQQVTLSCSPISGHRSVSWYQQTPGQGLQFLFEYFSETQRNKGNFPGRFSGRQFSNSRSEMNVSTLELGDSALYLCASSLDGDGEQPQHFGDGTRLSIL.

The chain links TRBV27 to TRBJ2-7, with D perhaps matching TRBD1 (7 bases). In germline, CDR1 is MNHEY, CDR2 SMNVEV (reference sequence). Trimming pared 5 bases from V and 5 bases from J, leaving 19 bases between. This CDR3 contains 15 residues. The DNA of the CDR3 is TGTGCCAGCAGTGCCGTGGCAGGGGGGCTCCACGAGCAGTACTTC. This encodes CASSAVAGGLHEQYF.